A selection of T cell receptor beta chains follows, all from one sample in a study of T cell responses to AZD1222 COVID-19 vaccine. TCRdb's copy holds only in-frame clones and misses some; the assay was immunoSEQ multiplex PCR. There are under 150,000 clones in the sample, with 2% to 2.5% held by the top ten. Sequences were obtained from peripheral blood. These receptors originate from an adult in good health. Each CDR3 is given with its conserved first and last residue. A D gene is named only where the DNA matches it firmly.

j_call d_call v_call cdr3_nt cdr3_aa
TRBJ1-1 - TRBV7-9 TGTGCCAGCAGCTTAGGGCTTTTTCGTCGCGACACTGAAGCTTTCTTT CASSLGLFRRDTEAFF
TRBJ2-5 - TRBV5-6 TGTGCCAGCAGCTTGGGTTCCGGGGAGACCCAGTACTTC CASSLGSGETQYF
TRBJ2-2 TRBD2 TRBV3-1/TRBV3-2 TGTGCCAGCACCTGGACTAGCGGGGTTAACACCGGGGAGCTGTTTTTT CASTWTSGVNTGELFF
TRBJ1-2 TRBD1 TRBV7-3 TGTGCCAGCAGCGCCATACCGGGACAGGGTGTAAATGGCTACACCTTC CASSAIPGQGVNGYTF
TRBJ1-2 - TRBV7-9 TGTGCCAGCAGCGTTTCGATATCGTTGGGCTATGGCTACACCTTC CASSVSISLGYGYTF
TRBJ1-2 - TRBV15 TGTGCCACCAGCAGAGACTATTGGGGGGAAGACTATGGCTACACCTTC CATSRDYWGEDYGYTF
TRBJ1-1 - TRBV10-3 TGTGCCATTTCGGCAGGACTTGAAGCTTTCTTT CAISAGLEAFF
TRBJ1-1 - TRBV7-9 TGTGCCAGCAGCTCTCCTCAGGGATTGGGGGCTGAAGCTTTCTTT CASSSPQGLGAEAFF
TRBJ1-6 - TRBV9 TGTGCCAGCAGCGTAGAAGCCAGGGCGAATTCACCCCTCCACTTT CASSVEARANSPLHF
TRBJ1-1 - TRBV21-1 TGTGCCAGCAGCTCATCCCCTCCGGGACATAAGGGTTCGAACACTGAAGCTTTCTTT CASSSSPPGHKGSNTEAFF
TRBJ1-4 TRBD1 TRBV9 TGTGCCAGCAGCGCCAGGGGGCTGGGGGAAAAACTGTTTTTT CASSARGLGEKLFF
TRBJ1-4 - TRBV5-1 TGCGCCAGCAGCCGGGACGGAGGGGACGAAAAACTGTTTTTT CASSRDGGDEKLFF
TRBJ2-3 TRBD2 TRBV28 TGTGCCAGCAGTTGGCCGGGGGGGTCGGATACGCAGTATTTT CASSWPGGSDTQYF
TRBJ2-7 - TRBV28 TGTGCCCCAAGAAGGGTCCTGGGGTACGAGCAGTACTTC CAPRRVLGYEQYF
TRBJ1-2 TRBD1 TRBV7-2 TGTGCCAGCAGCCCCTCGATGGTGTCAGGGGGGGGCTACACCTTC CASSPSMVSGGGYTF
TRBJ2-3 - TRBV3-1/TRBV3-2 TGTGCCAGCAGCCAAGACGGGACTCTAGATACGCAGTATTTT CASSQDGTLDTQYF
TRBJ1-2 - TRBV19 TGTGCCACCGTCGGGGGGGACGTCCGCTCTAACTATGGCTACACCTTC CATVGGDVRSNYGYTF
TRBJ1-5 - TRBV5-4 TGTGCCAGCAGCTTGGCAGGGAGCAATCAGCCCCAGCATTTT CASSLAGSNQPQHF
TRBJ2-7 - TRBV11-3 TGTGCCAGCAGCCTTCCGGGGGATTTCGACTACGAGCAGTACTTC CASSLPGDFDYEQYF
TRBJ2-3 - TRBV5-1 TGCGCCAGCAGCTTGGGCGGATTCTTTAGCACAGATACGCAGTATTTT CASSLGGFFSTDTQYF
TRBJ1-4 TRBD1 TRBV19 TGTGCCAGTAGGATGGACAGGGGCCATAATGAAAAACTGTTTTTT CASRMDRGHNEKLFF
TRBJ1-2 - TRBV6-5 TGTGCCAGCATTTCGATCGGCGGGGGCTACACCTTC CASISIGGGYTF
TRBJ1-5 - TRBV19 TGTGCCAGTAGTATTAGTCGACACAGCAATCAGCCCCAGCATTTT CASSISRHSNQPQHF
TRBJ1-1 TRBD1 TRBV11-2 TGTGCCAGCAGCTTCCGACAGGGTGGATCCGAGAACACTGAAGCTTTCTTT CASSFRQGGSENTEAFF
TRBJ1-1 TRBD1 TRBV7-9 TGTGCCAGCAGCTGGACAGGGGACACTGAAGCTTTCTTT CASSWTGDTEAFF
TRBJ1-1 - TRBV2 TGTGCCAGCACGCCCGTCGCCGGGACACCGAACACTGAAGCTTTCTTT CASTPVAGTPNTEAFF
TRBJ2-7 - TRBV14 TGTGCCAGCAGCCAAGTCTTAAGCGACGAGCAGTACTTC CASSQVLSDEQYF
TRBJ1-1 TRBD1 TRBV18 TGTGCCAGCTCACTCTACAACGGACAGGCAACGAACACTGAAGCTTTCTTT CASSLYNGQATNTEAFF
TRBJ2-5 TRBD2 TRBV5-4 TGTGCCAGCAGCCTAGCGGGGGGTTACCAAGAGACCCAGTACTTC CASSLAGGYQETQYF
TRBJ2-1 - TRBV11-3 TGTGCCAGCAGGGCCCTCGGTGAGCAGTTCTTC CASRALGEQFF
TRBJ2-7 TRBD2 TRBV6-5 TGTGCCAGCAGTTACGGGGGGGGAGGCCTCTCCTACGAGCAGTACTTC CASSYGGGGLSYEQYF
TRBJ2-7 TRBD1 TRBV28 TGTGCCAGCAACCCAGGGGGCGCACGGCAGTACTTC CASNPGGARQYF
TRBJ2-7 TRBD1 TRBV2 TGTGCCAGCAAACTGGACAGGGGAAGCTCCTACGAGCAGTACTTC CASKLDRGSSYEQYF
TRBJ1-4 - TRBV11-1 TGTGCCAGCAGCATCAGAATCAGTGAAAAACTGTTTTTT CASSIRISEKLFF
TRBJ2-5 - TRBV6-5 TGTGCCAGCAGTTATGGGGACGGGGCACCAGAGACCCAGTACTTC CASSYGDGAPETQYF
TRBJ2-5 - TRBV9 TGTGCCAGCAGCGTAGCATGGTGCCTTTACCGGGGTCGAGTAATGGAGACCCAGTACTTC CASSVAWCLYRGRVMETQYF
TRBJ2-7 - TRBV2 TGTGCCAGCAGTGTGGCCTACGAGCAGTACTTC CASSVAYEQYF
TRBJ1-1 - TRBV6-5 TGTGCCAGCGGCCTATGGGACACTGAAGCTTTCTTT CASGLWDTEAFF
TRBJ2-2 - TRBV7-8 TGTGCCAGCAGCCTAGGCGGGGTTGGTATCGCCGGGGAGCTGTTTTTT CASSLGGVGIAGELFF
TRBJ2-2 - TRBV10-3 TGTGCCATCAGTGAAGGAGGTCTAGCGTTGAACACCGGGGAGCTGTTTTTT CAISEGGLALNTGELFF